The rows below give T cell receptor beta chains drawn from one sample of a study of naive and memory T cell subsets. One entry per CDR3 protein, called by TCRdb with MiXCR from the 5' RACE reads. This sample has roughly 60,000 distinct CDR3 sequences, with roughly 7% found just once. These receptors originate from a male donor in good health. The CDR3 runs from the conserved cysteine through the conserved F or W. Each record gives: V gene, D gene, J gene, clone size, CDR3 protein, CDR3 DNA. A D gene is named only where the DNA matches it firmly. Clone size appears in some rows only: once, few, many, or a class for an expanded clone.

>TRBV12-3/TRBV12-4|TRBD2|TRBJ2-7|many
CASSFGASGSYEQYF
TGTGCCAGCAGTTTCGGGGCTAGCGGGAGTTACGAGCAGTACTTC
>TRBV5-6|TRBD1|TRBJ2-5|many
CASSPRGGRNQETQYF
TGTGCCAGCAGCCCCCGAGGGGGCAGGAACCAAGAGACCCAGTACTTC
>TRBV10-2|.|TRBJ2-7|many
CASSEDEGSGREQYF
TGCGCCAGCAGTGAGGACGAAGGGAGTGGAAGGGAGCAGTACTTC
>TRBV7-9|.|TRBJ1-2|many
CASSLAGEREGGYTF
TGTGCCAGCAGCTTAGCCGGAGAACGAGAAGGCGGCTACACCTTC
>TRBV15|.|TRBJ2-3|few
CATGKTRESTDTQYF
TGTGCCACCGGAAAAACACGGGAGAGCACAGATACGCAGTATTTT
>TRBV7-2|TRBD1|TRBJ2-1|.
CASSQPRDRVRLVLNEQFF
TGTGCCAGCAGCCAACCCCGGGACAGGGTAAGACTAGTGCTAAATGAGCAGTTCTTC
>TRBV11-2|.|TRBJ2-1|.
CASSLDLDSSYNEQFF
TGTGCCAGCAGCTTAGATCTTGATAGCTCCTACAATGAGCAGTTCTTC
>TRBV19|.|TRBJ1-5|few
CASNIGQIGQPQHF
TGTGCCAGTAACATCGGACAAATCGGTCAGCCCCAGCATTTT
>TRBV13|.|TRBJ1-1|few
CASSLVADNTEAFF
TGTGCCAGCAGCTTAGTGGCAGATAACACTGAAGCTTTCTTT
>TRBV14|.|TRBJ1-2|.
CASSRQGILGYGYTF
TGTGCCAGCAGCCGCCAGGGTATTCTAGGCTATGGCTACACCTTC
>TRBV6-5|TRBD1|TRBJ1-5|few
CASRPGQGGNQPQHF
TGTGCCAGCAGACCCGGACAGGGGGGAAATCAGCCCCAGCATTTT
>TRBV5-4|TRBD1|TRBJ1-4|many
CASSPGTGGREKLFF
TGTGCCAGCAGCCCCGGGACAGGGGGGAGAGAAAAACTGTTTTTT
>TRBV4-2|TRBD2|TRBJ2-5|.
CASSQSGGGQETQYF
TGTGCCAGCAGCCAAAGCGGGGGAGGACAAGAGACCCAGTACTTC
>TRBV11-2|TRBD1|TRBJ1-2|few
CASSLEQGHGYTF
TGTGCCAGCAGCTTAGAACAGGGGCATGGCTACACCTTC
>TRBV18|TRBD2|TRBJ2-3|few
CASSPPTSGGPDTQYF
TGTGCCAGCTCACCACCTACTAGCGGAGGCCCAGATACGCAGTATTTT
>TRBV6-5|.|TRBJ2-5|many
CASSYSGGKETQYF
TGTGCCAGCAGTTACTCTGGCGGAAAAGAGACCCAGTACTTC
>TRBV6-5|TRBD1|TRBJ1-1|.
CASSRQGPTEAFF
TGTGCCAGCAGCCGACAGGGCCCCACTGAAGCTTTCTTT
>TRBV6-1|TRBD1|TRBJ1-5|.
CASRSDRDSNQPQHF
TGTGCCAGCAGAAGCGACAGGGATAGCAATCAGCCCCAGCATTTT
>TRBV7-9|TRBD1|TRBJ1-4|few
CASSPGTGADNEKLFF
TGTGCCAGCAGCCCCGGGACAGGGGCCGATAATGAAAAACTGTTTTTT
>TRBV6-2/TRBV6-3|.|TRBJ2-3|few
CASSPRLGGDTQYF
TGTGCCAGCAGTCCTCGACTAGGGGGAGATACGCAGTATTTT
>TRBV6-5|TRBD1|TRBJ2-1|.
CASSPSDRGFFGVSNEQFF
TGTGCCAGCAGTCCATCGGACAGGGGTTTTTTCGGTGTGTCCAATGAGCAGTTCTTC
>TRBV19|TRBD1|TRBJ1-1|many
CASSIGMTGGANTEAFF
TGTGCCAGTAGTATAGGAATGACAGGGGGTGCGAACACTGAAGCTTTCTTT
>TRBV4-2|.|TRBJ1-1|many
CASSQDQEGTEAFF
TGTGCCAGCAGCCAAGACCAGGAGGGGACTGAAGCTTTCTTT
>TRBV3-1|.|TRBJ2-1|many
CASSQALDQPINEQFF
TGTGCCAGCAGCCAAGCCCTGGACCAGCCAATTAATGAGCAGTTCTTC
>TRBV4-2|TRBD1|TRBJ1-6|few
CASSQLVQGDNSPLHF
TGTGCCAGCAGCCAATTAGTACAGGGGGATAATTCACCCCTCCACTTT
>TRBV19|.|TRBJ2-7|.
CASSKPGDSYEQYF
TGTGCCAGTAGTAAACCAGGAGACTCCTACGAGCAGTACTTC
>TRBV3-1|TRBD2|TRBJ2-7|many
CASSSAGTSGMYEQYF
TGTGCCAGCAGCTCTGCCGGGACTAGCGGGATGTACGAGCAGTACTTC
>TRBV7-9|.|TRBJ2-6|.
CASTAAISGANVLTF
TGTGCCAGCACCGCGGCTATATCTGGGGCCAACGTCCTGACTTTC
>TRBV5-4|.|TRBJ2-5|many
CASSFETPRGGETQYF
TGTGCCAGCAGCTTCGAAACTCCCCGGGGCGGGGAGACCCAGTACTTC
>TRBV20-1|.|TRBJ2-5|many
CSASEETQYF
TGCAGTGCTAGCGAGGAGACCCAGTACTTC
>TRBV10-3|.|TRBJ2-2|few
CAALQGYTGELFF
TGTGCCGCCCTCCAGGGATACACCGGGGAGCTGTTTTTT
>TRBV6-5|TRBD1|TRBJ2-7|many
CASSYADRSGEQYF
TGTGCCAGCAGTTACGCGGACAGGTCGGGAGAGCAGTACTTC
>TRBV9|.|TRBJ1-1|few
CASSVGAGWNTEAFF
TGTGCCAGCAGCGTAGGGGCAGGGTGGAACACTGAAGCTTTCTTT
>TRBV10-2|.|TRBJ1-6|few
CASQTVDSPLHF
TGCGCCAGCCAGACAGTAGACTCACCCCTCCACTTT
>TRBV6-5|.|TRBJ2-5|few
CASSYFGYSETQYF
TGTGCCAGCAGTTACTTCGGGTACAGTGAGACCCAGTACTTC
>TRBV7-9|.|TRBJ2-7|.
CASSAPGLGGSYEQYF
TGTGCCAGCAGCGCCCCGGGACTTGGGGGCTCCTACGAGCAGTACTTC
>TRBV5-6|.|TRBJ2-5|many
CASSWAGTRGTFGTQYF
TGTGCCAGCAGCTGGGCTGGGACTCGCGGGACCTTCGGGACCCAGTACTTC
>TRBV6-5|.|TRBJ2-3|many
CASSYDGDTQYF
TGTGCCAGCAGTTACGACGGAGATACGCAGTATTTT
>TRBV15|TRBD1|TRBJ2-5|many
CATSGGGQGGLETQYF
TGTGCCACCAGCGGGGGAGGACAGGGTGGATTGGAGACCCAGTACTTC
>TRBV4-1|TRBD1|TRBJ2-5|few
CASSQGQAGGSETQYF
TGCGCCAGCAGCCAAGGGCAGGCAGGGGGCTCAGAGACCCAGTACTTC
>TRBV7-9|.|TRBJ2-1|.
CASSLTGGITYNEQFF
TGTGCCAGCAGCTTGACGGGCGGGATAACCTACAATGAGCAGTTCTTC
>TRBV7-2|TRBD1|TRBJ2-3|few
CASSFSGQGPDTQYF
TGTGCCAGCAGCTTCTCGGGACAGGGCCCAGATACGCAGTATTTT
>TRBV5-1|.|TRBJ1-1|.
CAISQTERTEAFF
TGCGCCATCAGCCAGACCGAGCGGACTGAAGCTTTCTTT
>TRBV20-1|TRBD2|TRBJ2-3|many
CSAKNPGLAGGPPDTQYF
TGCAGTGCTAAGAATCCGGGACTAGCGGGAGGTCCCCCAGATACGCAGTATTTT
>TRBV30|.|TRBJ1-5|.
CAWSPLGNQPQHF
TGTGCCTGGAGTCCCCTAGGGAATCAGCCCCAGCATTTT
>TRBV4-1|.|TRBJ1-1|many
CASSPLFVRDMNTEAFF
TGCGCCAGCAGCCCTTTATTTGTTAGAGACATGAACACTGAAGCTTTCTTT